The rows below give T cell receptor beta chains drawn from one sample of a study of response to subunit inactivated influenza vaccine. From the RT-PCR reads, TCRdb called clonotypes with MiXCR, one entry per CDR3 protein. The sample contains 500,000 to 650,000 distinct CDR3 sequences, around 8% of which appear only once. The sample was PBMCs from blood, taken roughly 24 months after vaccination. The receptors were sampled from a man in his fifties or sixties who received an inactivated influenza vaccine. Both conserved end residues are part of each CDR3. A D gene is named only where the DNA matches it firmly. Size values are once, few and many counts, or a class for expanded clones, and some rows have none.

many,NA,TRBJ2-1,TRBV6-5,TGTGCCAGCAGTTACCCAGGGTTAACGAGCGGTGAGCAGTTCTTC,CASSYPGLTSGEQFF
many,NA,TRBJ2-3,TRBV20-1,TGCAGTGCTAGGGACGATGCAGATACGCAGTATTTT,CSARDDADTQYF
NA,TRBD2,TRBJ2-3,TRBV9,TGTGCCAGCAGCGTAGGGAATAGCGGGGGCACAGATACGCAGTATTTT,CASSVGNSGGTDTQYF
NA,NA,TRBJ2-5,TRBV28,TGTGCCAGCAGTTTTCCCGGGGGCCGGGAGACCCAGTACTTC,CASSFPGGRETQYF
few,TRBD1,TRBJ1-2,TRBV18,TGTGCCAGCTCAAGGAAAGAGGGGGCGCTCGGCTATGGCTACACCTTC,CASSRKEGALGYGYTF
few,TRBD1,TRBJ1-5,TRBV20-1,TGCAGTGCTCCTCGACAGGGGGATCAGCCCCAGCATTTT,CSAPRQGDQPQHF
many,NA,TRBJ2-7,TRBV20-1,TGCAGTGCTAGGGCAGGATCCTACGAGCAGTACTTC,CSARAGSYEQYF
many,TRBD2,TRBJ2-3,TRBV7-9,TGTGCCAGCAGCCCGCTAGCGGGGGTCGATACGCAGTATTTT,CASSPLAGVDTQYF
NA,TRBD2,TRBJ2-3,TRBV12-3/TRBV12-4,TGTGCCAGCACTTGGGGGGGGGAAAGCACAGATACGCAGTATTTT,CASTWGGESTDTQYF
many,TRBD1,TRBJ1-1,TRBV5-1,TGCGCCAGCAGCCCTAGAATCTGGACAGGAATGAACACTGAAGCTTTCTTT,CASSPRIWTGMNTEAFF
NA,NA,TRBJ1-1,TRBV5-5,TGTGCCAGCAGCTTTAATTGGGGCACTGAAGCTTTCTTT,CASSFNWGTEAFF
many,NA,TRBJ2-1,TRBV29-1,TGCAGCGTTGAAGACCCAGCCGGGAGATCTTCCTACAATGAGCAGTTCTTC,CSVEDPAGRSSYNEQFF
NA,NA,TRBJ2-3,TRBV9,TGTGCCAGCAGCGTTTACAGCGGCCGCACAGATACGCAGTATTTT,CASSVYSGRTDTQYF
NA,NA,TRBJ2-5,TRBV7-6,TGTGCCAGCAACCGAGGGGGGGCGGAGACCCAGTACTTC,CASNRGGAETQYF
NA,NA,TRBJ1-6,TRBV20-1,TGCAGTGTCCCGGACGGCTCCTATAATTCACCCCTCCACTTT,CSVPDGSYNSPLHF